This is a list of T cell receptor beta chains from one sample in a study of patients and donors after allogeneic stem cell transplantation. TCRdb re-derived calls from the RT-PCR reads in MiXCR, one entry per CDR3 protein. The sample lists hundreds of thousands of distinct CDR3 sequences; 38% were seen once. The sequencing input was blood, either unsorted or a sorted T cell fraction (not recorded which). Receptors were obtained from a human donor who was either an allogeneic HSCT recipient or a stem cell or donor lymphocyte infusion donor (not recorded which). It is not recorded whose cells these are; they may come from a transplant donor. The CDR3 runs from the conserved cysteine through the conserved F or W. The D gene is left open where the match is weak. The size field is filled for only some rows; it gives once, few, many or a size class.

v_gene	d_gene	abundance	j_gene	CDR3nt	CDR3aa
TRBV12-3/TRBV12-4	NA	NA	TRBJ1-5	TGTGCCAGCAGCCGAGAGTATAGCAATCAGCCCCAGCATTTT	CASSREYSNQPQHF
TRBV19	TRBD1	few	TRBJ1-1	TGTGCCAGTAGTATAGGACAGGGCCAATGGACTGAAGCTTTCTTT	CASSIGQGQWTEAFF
TRBV5-1	TRBD1	NA	TRBJ2-7	TGCGCCAGCAGCCTTTCCGGGACAGGGCCGGGGGAGCAGTACTTC	CASSLSGTGPGEQYF
TRBV20-1	TRBD1	few	TRBJ1-2	TGCAGTGCTACCTGGGGACAGGGGGCGCCGGGCTACACCTTC	CSATWGQGAPGYTF
TRBV20-1	NA	few	TRBJ1-1	TGCAGTGCTAGTCCGCGGGAGAACACTGAAGCTTTCTTT	CSASPRENTEAFF
TRBV28	NA	NA	TRBJ1-3	TGTGCCAGCAGTCCCCCACCGCTTCAATCTGGAAACACCATATATTTT	CASSPPPLQSGNTIYF
TRBV21-1	NA	NA	TRBJ1-2	TGTGCCAGCAGCACGCCGGGACAGGGGACCAATGGCTACACCTTC	CASSTPGQGTNGYTF
TRBV6-5	NA	NA	TRBJ1-1	TGTGCCAGCAGCCCCCCCCAGGGACGTTTAAACACTGAAGCTTTCTTT	CASSPPQGRLNTEAFF
TRBV3-1	NA	NA	TRBJ1-2	TGTGCCAGCAGCCAAGATAGGCTGGCCTTTAACTATGGCTACACCTTC	CASSQDRLAFNYGYTF
TRBV20-1	NA	few	TRBJ2-7	TGCAGTGAGAAGGGAAACATCTACGAGCAGTACTTC	CSEKGNIYEQYF
TRBV6-6	NA	few	TRBJ1-1	TGTGCCAGCAGTTACGAGGGGCTGAACACTGAAGCTTTCTTT	CASSYEGLNTEAFF
TRBV7-9	NA	NA	TRBJ2-3	TGTGCCAGCAGCATACCCTTGGGGACAAAACACACAGATACGCAGTATTTT	CASSIPLGTKHTDTQYF
TRBV28	NA	few	TRBJ1-5	TGTGCCAGCAGTTCCTCAGGGTCGCGGGCCAATCAGCCCCAGCATTTT	CASSSSGSRANQPQHF
TRBV7-9	NA	once	TRBJ2-5	TGTGCCAGCAGCTTAGGAGCTACCCAGTACTTC	CASSLGATQYF
TRBV7-9	NA	few	TRBJ1-2	TGTGCCAGCAGCCCCTGGGGCGTTGGGCCGAACTATGGCTACACCTTC	CASSPWGVGPNYGYTF
TRBV7-9	TRBD1	NA	TRBJ2-3	TGTGCCAGCAGCTTAGCGCAGACAGGGGAAGATACGCAGTATTTT	CASSLAQTGEDTQYF
TRBV7-9	TRBD1	NA	TRBJ1-2	TGTGCCAGCAGTCCCACCCGGACAGGGATGGTGGATGGCTACACCTTC	CASSPTRTGMVDGYTF
TRBV12-3/TRBV12-4	NA	NA	TRBJ1-1	TGTGCCAGCAGCCAGGGGCCTGGGAAGGAAGCTTTCTTT	CASSQGPGKEAFF
TRBV20-1	TRBD1	NA	TRBJ1-6	TGCAGTGCTAGTAACAGGGGGCACGATAATTCACCCCTCCACTTT	CSASNRGHDNSPLHF
TRBV5-1	NA	few	TRBJ1-2	TGCGCCAGCAGCTTGGGGCCCCACGGAGCGAGCTATGGCTACACCTTC	CASSLGPHGASYGYTF
TRBV3-1	TRBD1	NA	TRBJ2-5	TGTGCCAGCAGCCTCTGGACAGGGTACCAAGAGACCCAGTACTTC	CASSLWTGYQETQYF
TRBV5-1	NA	few	TRBJ1-1	TGCGCCAGCAGCTTGTGGCGGGGCGCGAACACTGAAGCTTTCTTT	CASSLWRGANTEAFF
TRBV7-9	NA	NA	TRBJ2-3	TGTGCCAGCAGCTCTCTGACTGGTAGCACAGATACGCAGTATTTT	CASSSLTGSTDTQYF
TRBV5-1	NA	NA	TRBJ1-3	TGCGCCAGCAGCTTGAGGTCGACAGCTTTACCTGGAAACACCATATATTTT	CASSLRSTALPGNTIYF
TRBV12-3/TRBV12-4	TRBD2	NA	TRBJ2-1	TGTGCCACCAGCGGGGGTACTGAGCAGTTCTTC	CATSGGTEQFF
TRBV2	TRBD2	once	TRBJ2-5	TGTGCCAGCAGTGTATATGGCGGGGGGGCCTTCGAGACCCAGTACTTC	CASSVYGGGAFETQYF
TRBV20-1	NA	once	TRBJ2-3	TGCAGTGCTCCCCGACTCACCCCCACAGATACGCAGTATTTT	CSAPRLTPTDTQYF
TRBV18	NA	few	TRBJ1-1	TGTGCCAGCTCACCACAAAAGAACACTGAAGCTTTCTTT	CASSPQKNTEAFF
TRBV24-1	TRBD2	NA	TRBJ2-3	TGTGCCACCAGTGAACCTCGACTAGCGGGGGGTAAAGATACGCAGTATTTT	CATSEPRLAGGKDTQYF
TRBV25-1	NA	NA	TRBJ2-3	TGTGCCAGCAGTGAATGGTCTATCGTCACAGATACGCAGTATTTT	CASSEWSIVTDTQYF
TRBV12-3/TRBV12-4	NA	few	TRBJ1-3	TGTGCCAGCAGCAAGGGGGTGCTCGTCTCTGGAAACACCATATATTTT	CASSKGVLVSGNTIYF
TRBV27	NA	few	TRBJ2-7	TGTGCCAGCAGTCCCAATCTGGACGAGCAGTACTTC	CASSPNLDEQYF
TRBV5-1	NA	few	TRBJ1-1	TGCGCCAGCAGAGGAGTTATTTTGAACACTGAAGCTTTCTTT	CASRGVILNTEAFF
TRBV4-3	TRBD1	NA	TRBJ1-6	TGCGCCAGCAGCCGACAGGGAGAGCCTAGTCCTAATTCACCCCTCCACTTT	CASSRQGEPSPNSPLHF
TRBV3-1	TRBD1	NA	TRBJ1-6	TGTGCCAGCAGCTGGACAGGGAGCGATTCACCCCTCCACTTT	CASSWTGSDSPLHF
TRBV7-9	NA	many	TRBJ1-6	TGTGCCAGCAGCACCGCGGGGGAAGGGTCCCTCCACTTT	CASSTAGEGSLHF
TRBV12-3/TRBV12-4	NA	NA	TRBJ1-6	TGTGCCAGCAGTCGCAGGGCGTCGGGTTCACCCCTCCACTTT	CASSRRASGSPLHF
TRBV28	TRBD1	few	TRBJ1-2	TGTGCCAGCAGTTTAGACGGACAGGGGAAGGTCTATGGCTACACCTTC	CASSLDGQGKVYGYTF
TRBV6-5	NA	NA	TRBJ2-2	TGTGCCAGCAGTTACGAACCAAATTTTACCGGGGAGCTGTTTTTT	CASSYEPNFTGELFF
TRBV9	TRBD2	NA	TRBJ2-2	TGTGCCAGGGGACTAGCGGCTAACACCGGGGAGCTGTTTTTT	CARGLAANTGELFF
TRBV5-1	NA	NA	TRBJ1-1	TGCGCCAGCAGCTTGGACGGAATAGGGGAAGCTTTCTTT	CASSLDGIGEAFF
TRBV27	TRBD1	NA	TRBJ2-7	TGTGCCAGCAGTTTATCGGGAGGGACAGGGAAGATTTACTACGAGCAGTACTTC	CASSLSGGTGKIYYEQYF
TRBV7-8	TRBD2	NA	TRBJ2-1	TGTGCCAGCAGCTTACTAGCGGGGGGGCGACGAGAGCAGTTCTTC	CASSLLAGGRREQFF
TRBV7-9	TRBD1	NA	TRBJ2-7	TGTGCCAGCAGCTTAGGGACAGGGGAAGGGTTCTACGAGCAGTACTTC	CASSLGTGEGFYEQYF
TRBV29-1	TRBD2	NA	TRBJ2-5	TGCAGCGACCGGACTAGCGGGGAGACCCAGTACTTC	CSDRTSGETQYF
TRBV6-6	NA	NA	TRBJ2-7	TGTGCCAGCAGTTATCTCTCCCCTCAAATCTACGAGCAGTACTTC	CASSYLSPQIYEQYF
TRBV10-3	NA	NA	TRBJ2-1	TGTGCCATCAGTGCTAAACAAGCCTCGCAGTTCTTC	CAISAKQASQFF
TRBV4-1	TRBD1	few	TRBJ1-4	TGCGCCAGCAGCCAGGGGACAGGAAATGAAAAACTGTTTTTT	CASSQGTGNEKLFF
TRBV25-1	NA	NA	TRBJ1-3	TGTGCCAGTGGGCGGGGGCCTGGAAACACCATATATTTT	CASGRGPGNTIYF
TRBV29-1	NA	few	TRBJ2-7	TGCAGCTTTACTCTGGCCTACGAGCAGTACTTC	CSFTLAYEQYF
TRBV9	NA	NA	TRBJ1-1	TGTGCCAGCAGCGTAGGGCAGGGTTACGAAGCTTTCTTT	CASSVGQGYEAFF
TRBV4-3	NA	NA	TRBJ1-3	TGCGCCAGCAGCCAAGATGGAACAGGGGGAAACACCATATATTTT	CASSQDGTGGNTIYF
TRBV5-8	NA	NA	TRBJ1-2	TGTGCCAGCAGCTTGGTTTCAGGGAGCTATGGCTACACCTTC	CASSLVSGSYGYTF
TRBV27	NA	NA	TRBJ2-3	TGTGCCAGCAGTTCCCCATTGCAATCAGATACGCAGTATTTT	CASSSPLQSDTQYF
TRBV5-1	NA	NA	TRBJ1-2	TGCGCCAGCAGCTTGGCCGGGGCGGACGGCTACACCTTC	CASSLAGADGYTF
TRBV6-6	NA	NA	TRBJ2-2	TGTGCCAGCACCGGGACATACTACACCGGGGAGCTGTTTTTT	CASTGTYYTGELFF
TRBV9	NA	NA	TRBJ2-2	TGTGCCAGCAGCGTAGGAGCTAGCCCCGGGGAGCTGTTTTTT	CASSVGASPGELFF
TRBV5-1	TRBD1	few	TRBJ1-1	TGCGCCAGCAGCATGGACAGGGGTACCACTGAAGCTTTCTTT	CASSMDRGTTEAFF
TRBV18	TRBD2	NA	TRBJ2-1	TGTGCCAGCTCACCACCGACTAGCGGGGGTAGGGAGCAGTTCTTC	CASSPPTSGGREQFF